Presented here are 12 T cell receptor beta chains from one specimen sequenced in a study of early T cells in non-severe SARS-CoV-2 infection. Each CDR3 protein gets one entry after TCRdb re-called the 5' RACE reads with MiXCR. The repertoire holds roughly 100,000 distinct CDR3 sequences, with roughly 14% as singletons. Sequences were obtained from whole blood. The receptors stem from an adult who was a healthcare worker with PCR-confirmed SARS-CoV-2 infection or an uninfected control (not recorded which).

V usage is TRBV4-1 and J usage is TRBJ1-6; D remains ambiguous. Trimming took off 3 bases at V and 4 bases at J, with 16 bases between the two ends. The germline gives CDR1 MGHRA, CDR2 YSYEKL. This CDR3 comprises 17 residues. CDR3 DNA sequence: TGCGCCAGCAGCCAGAACCCTCGGCCAGATTATAATTCACCCCTCCACTTT. Its translation is CASSQNPRPDYNSPLHF.

CDR3 sequence: CASMDREGGGYTF. Here the CDR3 DNA reads TGTGCCAGCATGGACAGGGAAGGGGGTGGCTACACCTTC. The rearrangement uses TRBV12-3 or TRBV12-4 and TRBJ1-2; 8 bases fit TRBD1. The V and J ends lost 7 bases and 7 bases, in that order; junction bases with no gene match: 8. The CDR3 consists of 13 residues.

This clonotype was detected many times. The J gene is TRBJ2-1, the V gene TRBV20-1; TRBD2 might be the D (5 bases). Germline CDR1 and CDR2: DFQATT and SNEGSKA (reference sequence). The ends were cut back, 0 bases at V and 5 bases at J, with 20 bases in the middle. The CDR3 is made up of 17 amino acids. CDR3 loop: CSARDVKGGLKNNEQFF. The DNA of the CDR3 is TGCAGTGCTAGAGATGTGAAAGGCGGACTCAAAAACAATGAGCAGTTCTTC.

The genes are TRBV3-1 and TRBJ2-2; D is uncertain. V shed 2 bases and J shed 3 bases, with 4 bases lying between them. Germline CDR1 LGHDT, CDR2 YNNKEL (reference sequence). This CDR3 spans 13 amino acids. The chain's CDR3 is CASSQSDTGELFF. In DNA form, the CDR3 reads TGTGCCAGCAGCCAATCCGACACCGGGGAGCTGTTTTTT.

Only a few counts were recorded for this clonotype. The CDR3 DNA reads TGTGCCAGCAGCCAGGAGGCTTTAGCGGGAGGGCCCGATGAGCAGTTCTTC. Protein: CASSQEALAGGPDEQFF. The chain is built from TRBV4-2 and TRBJ2-1, with 11 bases lining up with TRBD2. The J segment lost 8 bases and the V segment lost 3 bases, leaving 12 bases of the junction unmatched. Germline CDR1 reads LGHNA; CDR2 reads YNFKEQ. The CDR3 has 17 amino acids.

A few counts support this clonotype. The rearrangement uses TRBV9 and TRBJ2-3, with D possibly TRBD1 on 6 matching bases. The CDR3 has 15 residues. In germline, CDR1 is SGDLS, CDR2 YYNGEE. V lost 1 base and J lost 5, with 14 bases in between. The CDR3 region has the DNA TGTGCCAGCAGCGTATCAGCCAGGGGAATAGATACGCAGTATTTT. The encoded protein is CASSVSARGIDTQYF.

DNA for the CDR3: TGCGCCAGCAGCCAAGATCAGGAGACCCAGTACTTC. This gives the protein CASSQDQETQYF. The rearrangement links TRBV4-1 to TRBJ2-5; D is ambiguous. The germline V gene has CDR1 MGHRA and CDR2 YSYEKL. This CDR3 is built from 12 residues. V lost 0 bases, J lost 5 bases, and 4 bases lay in between.

This clonotype occurred many times. CDR3 region: CSVSKGPGEQYF. DNA of the CDR3: TGCAGCGTTTCGAAGGGGCCTGGCGAGCAGTACTTC. This chain connects TRBV29-1 to TRBJ2-7; D might be TRBD1 (5 bases). The CDR3 consists of 12 residues. Germline V gene lookup returns CDR1 SQVTM and CDR2 ANQGSEA. The V and J ends lost 5 bases and 6 bases respectively, with 14 bases between them.

This chain connects TRBV9 to TRBJ2-1; 10 bases line up with TRBD2. The ends lost 0 bases at V and 6 bases at J; junction bases unmatched: 6. This CDR3 comprises 16 residues. The germline V gene encodes CDR1 SGDLS and CDR2 YYNGEE. CDR3 nucleotide sequence: TGTGCCAGCAGCGTAGTCGCCTCTAGCGGGAGCAATGAGCAGTTCTTC. It encodes CASSVVASSGSNEQFF.

This chain joins TRBV6-6 and TRBJ2-1, with TRBD2 identical over 9 bases. The length of the CDR3 is 13 residues. Germline CDR1 MNHNY, CDR2 SVGAGI (reference sequence). Germline trimming cut 6 bases from V and 6 bases from J; bases unmatched to any gene: 3. This CDR3 reads CASRPTSGNEQFF. The CDR3 bases are TGTGCCAGCAGACCGACTAGCGGCAATGAGCAGTTCTTC.

This clonotype was found many times. The V call is TRBV20-1, the J call TRBJ2-2; D is undetermined. Trimming pared 3 bases from V and 5 bases from J, leaving 13 bases between. CDR3 length equals 14 residues. CDR1 and CDR2 (germline): DFQATT, SNEGSKA (reference sequence). CDR3 in amino acids: CSASPVVRTGELFF. The CDR3 DNA follows: TGCAGTGCTAGTCCAGTAGTTCGGACCGGGGAGCTGTTTTTT.

This clonotype occurred a few times. The chain combines TRBV14 with TRBJ2-7, with a weak D call TRBD1 (5 bases). Germline V CDR1 and CDR2: SGHDN, FVKESK. The CDR3 loop spans 13 amino acids. Trimming left V 4 bases short and J 0 bases short, with 7 bases between. The CDR3 reads CASSRTTSYEQYF. CDR3 nucleotides: TGTGCCAGCAGCCGGACAACCTCCTACGAGCAGTACTTC.